This T cell receptor beta chain appears in the sequencing data of a study of CD8 T cell repertoires and HIV-1 epitope variants. Study at large: Separate wells received one of Twenty-five Gag or Nef variant peptides. Controls were a CMV, EBV and flu pool, Ebola AY9, and no peptide.

Germline V gene sequence: CDR1 ENHRY, CDR2 SYGVKD. The CDR3 is 15 amino acids. The V end was cut by 0 bases, the J end by 8 bases, with 16 bases between. Findings of the study overall: Six of nine antigen-specific clonotypes appeared cross-reactive to autologous or escape variants. Four to six clonotypes recognized Nef KF9, one HW9, none TAALDMSHF.

As to this clone: Its antigen is undetermined.

Clones were read by immunoSEQ multiplex PCR, and TCRdb kept only the in-frame ones, dropping some. The sample has 6,000 to 8,000 clones; approximately 60% are singletons. J is TRBJ1-2 and V is TRBV10-3; D is possibly TRBD1 (6 bases). This sequence originates from a male donor with HIV. The source material was cultured CD8+ T cells derived from PBMCs. This chain's CDR3 is CAISESTDSGGGYTF. CDR3 DNA: TGTGCCATCAGTGAGTCGACGGACAGTGGTGGCGGCTACACCTTC.